The clone carrying this T cell receptor beta chain was seen at least ten times. The antigen remains undetermined. Staff drew roughly 10 milliliters of peripheral blood from each donor. The CDR3 covers 14 residues. Trimming cost V 4 bases and J 0 bases, with 7 bases left between them. The germline CDR1 and CDR2 sequences are MDHEN and SYDVKM. The record originates from a study of blood T cells in healthy people across ages. A sample-barcoded 5' primer and a J-beta primer mix were used in a second PCR of roughly 6 to 11 cycles. Paired-end reads containing CDR3 totaled no fewer than 3 million for each sample. MiXCR was run by TCRdb on the 5' RACE reads, yielding one entry per CDR3 protein. The sample yields a few hundred thousand distinct CDR3 sequences, 25% to 30% seen once. Study-level results: Naive T cell percentage showed a strong correlation with TCR beta diversity.

The chain recombines TRBV28 with TRBJ2-4, with D tentatively TRBD1 (6 bases). The TCR sequence derives from a woman aged 70-85 years in good health. The sample comprised blood. The CDR3 bases are TGTGCCAGCAGTTCAGGGGTAGCCAAAAACATTCAGTACTTC. Its translation: CASSSGVAKNIQYF.